This is a list of T cell receptor beta chains from one sample in a study of blood T cell repertoires in COVID-19. Sequencing was performed with immunoSEQ multiplex PCR; in TCRdb, only in-frame clones are kept and a portion is missing. The profile covers 95,000 to 150,000 clones, with roughly 79% appearing a single time and 20% to 30% taken by the ten largest. Material for sequencing was peripheral blood. The receptors come from a human donor in a cohort sampled during active COVID-19. Both conserved end residues are part of each CDR3. D genes are given only for firm matches. Clone size is not always given. Where it is, it says once, few, many or a class for expanded clones.

TRBV7-6	-	TRBJ2-1	TRBD2	TGTGCCAGCAGCTTCCCAACTAGCGGGGGTTTAAATGAGCAGTTCTTC	CASSFPTSGGLNEQFF
TRBV5-1	-	TRBJ2-5	-	TGCGCCAGCAGCTTGGAAGGGAGTGAGACCCAGTACTTC	CASSLEGSETQYF
TRBV28	-	TRBJ1-2	-	TGTGCCAGCAGTTTAGTGGCCCTTCCGGGCTACACCTTC	CASSLVALPGYTF
TRBV12-5	-	TRBJ2-7	-	TGTGCTAGTGGTTTAAGCATGTCTTACGAGCAGTACTTC	CASGLSMSYEQYF
TRBV6-5	-	TRBJ1-2	TRBD1	TGTGCCAGCAGGCCACAGGGGGATGGCTACACCTTC	CASRPQGDGYTF
TRBV24-1	-	TRBJ2-4	TRBD2	TGTGCCACCAGTGACCTAACTAGCGGCCTAGCCAAAAACATTCAGTACTTC	CATSDLTSGLAKNIQYF
TRBV9	few	TRBJ2-3	-	TGTGCCAGCAGCGCCGCCTGGGGGGGCGGAGATACGCAGTATTTT	CASSAAWGGGDTQYF
TRBV6-2/TRBV6-3	-	TRBJ2-1	TRBD2	TGTGCCAGCAGCCACTCCGGGACTAGCGGGAGCGATGAGCAGTTCTTC	CASSHSGTSGSDEQFF
TRBV7-2	-	TRBJ1-3	-	TGTGCCAGCAGCCTCAGCGGGCAAGGAAACACCATATATTTT	CASSLSGQGNTIYF
TRBV15	-	TRBJ2-2	-	TGTGCCACCAGCAGAGAGTCCAGAATCGCGAACACCGGGGAGCTGTTTTTT	CATSRESRIANTGELFF
TRBV3-1/TRBV3-2	-	TRBJ1-1	-	TGTGCCAGCAGCCAACCGGAGAGGAACACTGAAGCTTTCTTT	CASSQPERNTEAFF
TRBV5-4	-	TRBJ2-5	TRBD1	TGTGCCAGCAGATCAGGGGGCGGAGAGACCCAGTACTTC	CASRSGGGETQYF
TRBV7-9	-	TRBJ1-2	TRBD1	TGTGCCAGCAGCTTAGATTCCCTGACAGGGCACCATGGCTACACCTTC	CASSLDSLTGHHGYTF
TRBV7-3	-	TRBJ2-2	TRBD1	TGTGCCAGCAGCGCGACAGGGTTAACCGGGGAGCTGTTTTTT	CASSATGLTGELFF
TRBV19	-	TRBJ2-1	TRBD1	TGTGCCAGCTCGGACAGGGGTCTTCTAAGGGAGCAGTTCTTC	CASSDRGLLREQFF
TRBV5-4	-	TRBJ1-3	-	TGTGCCAGCAGCCCCCCGGGTTCTGGAAACACCATATATTTT	CASSPPGSGNTIYF
TRBV25-1	-	TRBJ1-4	-	TGTGCCAGCAGTGAAGGGCAGGGGAATGAAAAACTGTTTTTT	CASSEGQGNEKLFF
TRBV9	few	TRBJ2-3	TRBD2	TGTGCCAGCAGCGTCCAACCGACTAGCGGGGGAGGGGATACGCAGTATTTT	CASSVQPTSGGGDTQYF
TRBV11-2	-	TRBJ1-1	TRBD1	TGTGCCAGCAGCACAACAGGGGGCGGAACTGAAGCTTTCTTT	CASSTTGGGTEAFF
TRBV28	-	TRBJ2-7	-	TGTGCCAGCAAAGTTGGGGGGGGGCCCTCCGAGCAGTACTTC	CASKVGGGPSEQYF
TRBV6-5	many	TRBJ1-1	-	TGTGCCGCTAAGGGTCCGAACGCGGGCACTGAAGCTTTCTTT	CAAKGPNAGTEAFF
TRBV27	-	TRBJ2-7	TRBD1	TGTGCCAGCAGCTTCGTCGGGACAGGAGCCTACGAGCAGTACTTC	CASSFVGTGAYEQYF
TRBV28	-	TRBJ2-3	TRBD1	TGTGCCAGCAGCCTCTCCCCGGGGGGACAGGGGGCTGTAGATACGCAGTATTTT	CASSLSPGGQGAVDTQYF
TRBV30	-	TRBJ1-2	TRBD1	TGTGCCTGGCAGACAGGGGGCGGTGGCTACACCTTC	CAWQTGGGGYTF
TRBV24-1	few	TRBJ1-2	TRBD1	TGTGCCACCTCCAGGGGACAGGCCTATGGCTACACCTTC	CATSRGQAYGYTF
TRBV6-4	-	TRBJ1-6	TRBD1	TGTGCCAGCAGTCGTCTCAGGGGGCCTGCCCGTTTAGCCCCTAATTCACCCCTCCACTTT	CASSRLRGPARLAPNSPLHF
TRBV5-1	-	TRBJ2-1	TRBD2	TGCGCCAGCAGGCTCGGGACTAGCGGGGGTAGCTCCTACAATGAGCAGTTCTTC	CASRLGTSGGSSYNEQFF
TRBV19	-	TRBJ2-7	TRBD1	TGTGCCAGTAGTACCGACAGGGGGTATTTCTACGAGCAGTACTTC	CASSTDRGYFYEQYF
TRBV5-1	-	TRBJ2-1	TRBD1	TGCGCCAGCAGCTTGTCCCGGGACAGGGATGAGCAGTTCTTC	CASSLSRDRDEQFF
TRBV11-3	-	TRBJ2-1	TRBD2	TGTGCCAGCAGCTTCCTAGCGGCGGGGAATGAGCAGTTCTTC	CASSFLAAGNEQFF
TRBV30	-	TRBJ1-6	TRBD1	TGTGCCTGGAGTGCTGACGGACAGGGGGACTCACCCCTCCACTTT	CAWSADGQGDSPLHF
TRBV29-1	-	TRBJ1-3	TRBD1	TGCAGCGTCGGGACAGACTCTGGAAACACCATATATTTT	CSVGTDSGNTIYF
TRBV19	-	TRBJ1-4	-	TGTGCCAGCTCAAAGAGTAATGAAAAACTGTTTTTT	CASSKSNEKLFF
TRBV12-3/TRBV12-4	-	TRBJ1-2	TRBD1	TGTGCCAGCAGACAACAGGGGAACTATGGCTACACCTTC	CASRQQGNYGYTF
TRBV7-2	many	TRBJ2-7	TRBD1	TGTGCCAGCAGCTCCCGGGACAGATCCTACGAGCAGTACTTC	CASSSRDRSYEQYF
TRBV6-5	-	TRBJ2-5	-	TGTGCCAGCAGTTACTCGGGAGACCCTCAAGAGACCCAGTACTTC	CASSYSGDPQETQYF
TRBV28	-	TRBJ1-2	-	TGTGCCAGCAGTACCCGTTCGGGGGGCTACACCTTC	CASSTRSGGYTF
TRBV7-3	-	TRBJ2-5	TRBD2	TGTGCCAGCAGCCCTAGCGGGAGGAAAGAGACCCAGTACTTC	CASSPSGRKETQYF
TRBV4-3	-	TRBJ2-1	TRBD2	TGCGCCAGCAGCCAAGATAAGAAACGGTCTAGCGGGGGGAATGAGCAGTTCTTC	CASSQDKKRSSGGNEQFF
TRBV20-1	once	TRBJ1-2	TRBD1	TGCAGTGCTAGTAAAGTCAGGGGGATGGGTGGCTACACCTTC	CSASKVRGMGGYTF
TRBV6-5	-	TRBJ2-2	-	TGTGCCAGCAGGCGGGAAGGGACCGGGGAGCTGTTTTTT	CASRREGTGELFF
TRBV28	-	TRBJ2-5	TRBD2	TGTGCCAGCAGGTCCGGGACTAGGGCGACCCAGTACTTC	CASRSGTRATQYF
TRBV7-6	-	TRBJ2-1	-	TGTGCCAGCAGCTACTCGAGGGAGGCTACGGGGGATGAGCAGTTCTTC	CASSYSREATGDEQFF
TRBV27	-	TRBJ1-3	TRBD1	TGTGCCAGCAGTCGCTCGACAGGGCCCGGAAACACCATATATTTT	CASSRSTGPGNTIYF
TRBV19	few	TRBJ1-5	-	TGTGCCAGTCGGGGAGGCCGGCGCCGCGATGATAGCAATCAGCCCCAGCATTTT	CASRGGRRRDDSNQPQHF
TRBV28	-	TRBJ2-1	TRBD2	TGTGCCAGCAGTTTAGGTAGCCCCACTAGCGGGTTCTACAATGAGCAGTTCTTC	CASSLGSPTSGFYNEQFF
TRBV19	-	TRBJ2-7	TRBD1	TGTGCCAGTAGTTCCTCACCCGGGACAGAGGTGCAGTACTTC	CASSSSPGTEVQYF
TRBV7-6	-	TRBJ2-7	TRBD1	TGTGCCAGCAGCTTCGGACAGGGAACCTACGAGCAGTACTTC	CASSFGQGTYEQYF
TRBV29-1	-	TRBJ1-1	-	TGCAGCGTCGGGAAAAGAGGAATGAACACTGAAGCTTTCTTT	CSVGKRGMNTEAFF
TRBV10-3	-	TRBJ2-1	TRBD2	TGTGCCATCAGGGCTAGCGGAGACTCCTACAATGAGCAGTTCTTC	CAIRASGDSYNEQFF
TRBV28	-	TRBJ1-5	TRBD1	TGTGCCAGCAGTCGAACACAGGGGGATCAGCCCCAGCATTTT	CASSRTQGDQPQHF
TRBV5-4	-	TRBJ2-6	TRBD2	TGTGCCAGCAGCCAAGGACTAGCCCGTCTAAGTGGGGCCAACGTCCTGACTTTC	CASSQGLARLSGANVLTF